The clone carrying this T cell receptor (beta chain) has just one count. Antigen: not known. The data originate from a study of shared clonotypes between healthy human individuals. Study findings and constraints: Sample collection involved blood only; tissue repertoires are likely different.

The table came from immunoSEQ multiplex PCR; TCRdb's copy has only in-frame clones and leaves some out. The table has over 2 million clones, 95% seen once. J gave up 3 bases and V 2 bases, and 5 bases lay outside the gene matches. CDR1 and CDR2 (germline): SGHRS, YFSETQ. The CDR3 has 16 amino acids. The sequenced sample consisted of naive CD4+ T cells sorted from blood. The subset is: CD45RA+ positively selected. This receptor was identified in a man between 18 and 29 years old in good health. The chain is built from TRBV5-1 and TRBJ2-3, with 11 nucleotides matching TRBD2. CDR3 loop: CASSLLAGDFTDTQYF. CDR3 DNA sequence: TGCGCCAGCAGCTTACTAGCGGGGGACTTTACAGATACGCAGTATTTT.